This entry lists 14 T cell receptor beta chains sequenced from one sample in a study of cytomegalovirus exposure and HLA in healthy donors. Both 60 Vbeta primers and 13 Jbeta primers went into the PCR. Sequenced by immunoSEQ multiplex PCR; TCRdb stores in-frame clones only, minus some. The table shows 130,000 to 150,000 clones, with approximately 77% occurring only once. Sequencing was carried out using PBMCs. The receptors stem from a woman aged 45-65 years in good health and CMV-seronegative.

The chain employs TRBV5-1 and TRBJ1-6; 12 bases are a match to TRBD1. CDR1 and CDR2 from the germline V gene are SGHRS and YFSETQ. This CDR3 has 19 residues. V was pared by 2 bases and J by 8 bases, with 14 bases of the junction left unmatched. The CDR3 nucleotides read TGCGCCAGCAGCTTCTGGGGGATGGGACAGGGGGCATCCTATTCACCCCTCCACTTT. It translates to CASSFWGMGQGASYSPLHF.

The chain employs TRBV7-9 and TRBJ1-1; 7 nucleotides align to TRBD1. The V gene's germline CDR1 is SEHNR and CDR2 FQNEAQ (reference sequence). The V and J ends lost 2 bases and 2 bases, in that order; junction bases with no gene match: 2. The CDR3 covers 14 residues. The CDR3 DNA reads TGTGCCAGCAGCTTACAGGGGGTTAACACTGAAGCTTTCTTT. Its protein product is CASSLQGVNTEAFF.

This rearrangement joins TRBV28 to TRBJ1-2; TRBD1 matches 11 bases. This CDR3 region has 16 residues. Losses at the gene ends were 7 bases for V and 3 bases for J; bases not matched to a gene: 10. CDR1 is MDHEN, CDR2 SYDVKM, per germline. CDR3 coding DNA: TGTGCCAGCACCCCTCCCGGGACAGGGGGTTACTATGGCTACACCTTC. Residues: CASTPPGTGGYYGYTF.

This chain uses TRBV12-5 with TRBJ2-1; TRBD2 aligns across 8 bases. Germline CDR1 LGHNT, CDR2 FRNRAP. The CDR3 is 17 amino acids. After removal of 2 bases from V and 2 bases from J, the junction contained 8 bases not matched to a gene. The CDR3 bases are TGTGCTAGTGGTTTGAGTAGCGGGGCAACTACCTACAATGAGCAGTTCTTC. Amino acids: CASGLSSGATTYNEQFF.

The chain joins TRBV5-1 to TRBJ1-2; D ambiguous. This CDR3 has 17 residues. Trimming shortened V by 0 bases and J by 0 bases, and 15 bases separated the two germline ends. Looked up from germline, CDR1 is SGHRS and CDR2 is YFSETQ. CDR3 loop: CASSLDGGSSSNYGYTF. CDR3 coding DNA: TGCGCCAGCAGCTTGGATGGAGGGAGCTCCTCTAACTATGGCTACACCTTC. The full variable domain, its missing parts supplied by reference TRBV5-1 and TRBJ1-2, is KAGVTQTPRYLIKTRGQQVTLSCSPISGHRSVSWYQQTPGQGLQFLFEYFSETQRNKGNFPGRFSGRQFSNSRSEMNVSTLELGDSALYLCASSLDGGSSSNYGYTFGSGTRLTVV.

The V and J genes are TRBV9 and TRBJ1-2; no definite D call. This CDR3 region has 14 residues. V shed 0 bases and J shed 10 bases, with 16 bases lying between them. Germline V lookup: CDR1 SGDLS, CDR2 YYNGEE. The CDR3 nucleotides are TGTGCCAGCAGCGTAGATAGGTCCACTCGGGACTACACCTTC. It is translated as CASSVDRSTRDYTF.

This clone was detected once. In the same sample, other DNA sequences code for this CDR3. The chain has TRBV30 and TRBJ2-1; the match to TRBD2 covers 7 bases. Trimming took 0 bases from V and 0 from J; bases not matched to a gene: 5. The CDR3 totals 16 residues. Germline CDR1 reads GTSNPN; CDR2 reads SVGIG (reference sequence). The CDR3 loop is CAWSVSGGVSYNEQFF. CDR3 DNA sequence: TGTGCCTGGAGTGTAAGTGGGGGGGTCTCCTACAATGAGCAGTTCTTC.

This chain connects TRBV7-2 to TRBJ1-1, with unresolved D. This CDR3 has 13 residues. V lost 6 bases, J lost 1 base, and 9 bases lay in between. Germline-derived CDR1 and CDR2 are SGHTA and FQGNSA. In nucleotides, the CDR3 is TGTGCCAGCAGAGAGCTGTGGAACACTGAAGCTTTCTTT. Amino acids: CASRELWNTEAFF.

There are a few counts of this clone. This chain uses TRBV19 with TRBJ1-1, with D tentatively TRBD1 (6 bases). Germline V lookup: CDR1 LNHDA, CDR2 SQIVND (reference sequence). Trimming removed 4 bases at V and 8 bases at J, with 11 bases between. This CDR3 spans 12 amino acids. The CDR3 DNA is TGTGCCAGTAGTAATCAGGGGAGAGAAGCTTTCTTT. This gives the protein CASSNQGREAFF. The variable domain in full, with the rest retrieved from reference TRBV19 and TRBJ1-1, is DGGITQSPKYLFRKEGQNVTLSCEQNLNHDAMYWYRQDPGQGLRLIYYSQIVNDFQKGDIAEGYSVSREKKESFPLTVTSAQKNPTAFYLCASSNQGREAFFGQGTRLTVV.

This clone was seen once. The CDR3 DNA sequence: TGCGCCAGCAGCCAAGATATAAATACCTACGAGCAGTACTTC. The encoded protein is CASSQDINTYEQYF. The chain couples TRBV4-3 to TRBJ2-7; D is uncertain. V lost 0 bases, J lost 2 bases, and 8 bases lay in between. CDR1 and CDR2 from the germline V gene are LGHNA and YSLEER. This CDR3 contains 14 residues.

V gene TRBV6-5 combines with J gene TRBJ1-1; the match to TRBD1 covers 9 bases. CDR3 size: 13 residues. V shed 7 bases, J shed 5 bases, and the junction held 5 bases outside the gene matches. Germline CDR1 and CDR2: MNHEY and SVGAGI. Here the CDR3 DNA reads TGTGCCAGCATGGGGACAGGGCGGACTGAAGCTTTCTTT. It is translated as CASMGTGRTEAFF.

A note on this clone: A read error may account for a junction end that differs from germline. The chain joins TRBV2 to TRBJ2-7; 7 nucleotides line up with TRBD2. The germline V gene encodes CDR1 SNHLY and CDR2 FYNNEI. The CDR3 runs 12 residues. This CDR3 is CASSVWDYEQYF. DNA for the CDR3: TGTGCCAGCAGTGTCTGGGACTACGAGCAATACTTC.

The chain carries TRBV5-1 and TRBJ2-3, with D maybe TRBD2 (6 bases). This CDR3 has 15 residues. V shed 1 base and J shed 2 bases, with 11 bases lying between them. CDR1 SGHRS and CDR2 YFSETQ come from the germline V gene. The DNA of the CDR3 is TGCGCCAGCAGCTTGTTGCGGGGATCCACAGATACGCAGTATTTT. It specifies CASSLLRGSTDTQYF.

This clone was picked up one time. The chain links TRBV5-1 to TRBJ2-2; 7 bases are shared with TRBD2. Germline V gives CDR1 SGHRS, CDR2 YFSETQ. CDR3 size: 15 residues. V dropped 6 bases and J dropped 2; count of bases not matched to a gene: 7. CDR3: CASKQAGDNTGELFF. The CDR3 DNA reads TGCGCCAGCAAACAGGCGGGGGATAACACCGGGGAGCTGTTTTTT. Based on the CDR3 plus reference TRBV5-1 and TRBJ2-2, the full variable domain is KAGVTQTPRYLIKTRGQQVTLSCSPISGHRSVSWYQQTPGQGLQFLFEYFSETQRNKGNFPGRFSGRQFSNSRSEMNVSTLELGDSALYLCASKQAGDNTGELFFGEGSRLTVL.